Following are 15 T cell receptor beta chains from one sample sequenced in a study of human T cells and chemical hapten exposure. TCRdb reprocessed the RACE reads with MiXCR, giving one entry per CDR3 protein. The table has 50,000 to 65,000 distinct CDR3 sequences, about 7% seen once; the top ten hold approximately 1.7%. Time point of the sample: pre-sensitization, week 0. Sample treatment: therapeutic diphenylcyclopropenone sensitization with weekly scalp DPC. The sequences come from whole blood, collected in connection with sensitization to the hapten diphenylcyclopropenone (DPC). Receptors originate from a woman aged 25-40 years with alopecia areata. Some clones in this sample may be carry-over from other donors' samples.

This clonotype occurred a few times. The gene calls are TRBV12-3 or TRBV12-4 and TRBJ1-5; tentatively, D is TRBD1 (6 bases). The CDR3 has 15 residues. V was pared by 7 bases and J by 6 bases, with 19 bases between. The CDR3 DNA reads as TGTGCCAGCACCAAACGGGGGCCTTTCAGTCAGCCCCAGCATTTT. This translates into CASTKRGPFSQPQHF.

V usage is TRBV6-1 and J usage is TRBJ1-1; tentative D call: TRBD1 (5 bases). Germline CDR1 is MNHNS and CDR2 is SASEGT. Trimming removed 4 bases from V and 1 base from J, with 13 bases in between. The CDR3 spans 15 residues. CDR3 in DNA: TGTGCCAGCAGTGGGGGGTCGACGGCGAACACTGAAGCTTTCTTT. Protein product: CASSGGSTANTEAFF.

Many counts were recorded for this clonotype. V usage is TRBV7-2 and J usage is TRBJ1-1, with unresolved D. Per the germline V gene, CDR1 is SGHTA and CDR2 is FQGNSA. V shed 2 bases and J shed 11 bases, with 18 bases lying between them. The CDR3 length is 14 residues. The CDR3 is CASSLPGLSAGAFF. CDR3 DNA: TGTGCCAGCAGCTTACCCGGATTATCGGCTGGGGCTTTCTTT.

This clonotype was detected ten times or more. V gene TRBV5-1 combines with J gene TRBJ2-1, with D uncertain. Trimming took off 5 bases at V and 4 bases at J, with 16 bases between the two ends. The CDR3 has 15 residues. Germline CDR1 SGHRS, CDR2 YFSETQ. The CDR3 here is CASRQTLPSYNEQFF. DNA for the CDR3: TGCGCCAGCAGGCAAACTCTCCCGTCTTACAATGAGCAGTTCTTC.

The sample holds many counts of this clonotype. The chain links TRBV20-1 to TRBJ2-3; 12 bases fit TRBD2. After removal of 4 bases from V and 4 bases from J, the junction contained 18 bases not matched to a gene. The CDR3 contains 19 residues. Germline values: CDR1 DFQATT, CDR2 SNEGSKA (reference sequence). The CDR3 reads CSAIKGQGLAGGSPDTQYF. In nucleotides, the CDR3 is TGCAGTGCTATAAAGGGGCAGGGGCTAGCGGGGGGGAGCCCAGATACGCAGTATTTT.

This clonotype has at least ten counts. The CDR3 region is CASSLVGPGDGEQFF. CDR3 in DNA: TGCGCCAGCAGCTTGGTGGGGCCAGGGGATGGTGAGCAGTTCTTC. The chain carries TRBV5-1 and TRBJ2-1; possibly TRBD1 for D (6 bases). This CDR3 region has 15 residues. Looked up from germline, CDR1 is SGHRS and CDR2 is YFSETQ. Between the trimmed V and J ends, which lost 0 bases and 9 bases, there was a span of 16 bases.

This clonotype was picked up many times. V gene TRBV7-2 combines with J gene TRBJ1-6; 10 bases map to TRBD1. The CDR3 has 17 amino acids. The V and J ends lost 1 base and 7 bases, in that order; junction bases with no gene match: 7. Germline CDR1 is SGHTA and CDR2 is FQGNSA. The CDR3 region is CASSLVGTGATNSPLHF. The CDR3, as DNA: TGTGCCAGCAGCTTAGTAGGGACAGGGGCTACCAATTCACCCCTCCACTTT.

There are many counts of this clonotype. The V call is TRBV20-1, the J call TRBJ1-3, with a weak D call TRBD1 (5 bases). CDR1 is DFQATT, CDR2 SNEGSKA, per germline (reference sequence). CDR3 size: 15 residues. Trimming cost V 1 base and J 2 bases, with 12 bases left between them. The CDR3 bases are TGCAGTGCTAGAGGGGGGGGAAACGCTGGAAACACCATATATTTT. It specifies CSARGGGNAGNTIYF.

This clonotype has ten or more counts. The chain joins TRBV7-9 to TRBJ2-5; TRBD2 agrees at 12 bases. CDR1 is SEHNR, CDR2 FQNEAQ, per germline (reference sequence). After removal of 5 bases from V and 5 bases from J, the junction contained 12 bases not matched to a gene. This CDR3 contains 17 residues. CDR3 sequence: CASSPQTSGGPEETQYF. For the CDR3, the DNA is TGTGCCAGCAGCCCGCAGACTAGCGGGGGCCCGGAGGAGACCCAGTACTTC.

The sample holds many counts of this clonotype. The chain links TRBV20-1 to TRBJ2-3; no clear D gene. The CDR3 runs 12 residues. Germline-derived CDR1 and CDR2 are DFQATT and SNEGSKA (reference sequence). The DNA of the CDR3 is TGCAGCGCCCAACTAAACACAGATACGCAGTATTTT. Protein sequence: CSAQLNTDTQYF.

At least ten counts were recorded for this clonotype. The chain links TRBV5-1 to TRBJ2-6; no clear D. Trimming took off 3 bases at V and 0 bases at J, with 13 bases between the two ends. Germline V lookup: CDR1 SGHRS, CDR2 YFSETQ. The length of the CDR3 is 17 residues. DNA for the CDR3: TGCGCCAGCAGCTCCGGATGGTCTACCTCTGGGGCCAACGTCCTGACTTTC. This translates into CASSSGWSTSGANVLTF.

This clonotype was recorded at least ten times. V gene TRBV2 combines with J gene TRBJ1-5; D not certain. The CDR3 totals 13 residues. Germline loops: CDR1 SNHLY, CDR2 FYNNEI. Trimming shortened V by 2 bases and J by 5 bases, and 7 bases separated the two germline ends. This CDR3 reads CASSERSDQPQHF. The CDR3 region has the DNA TGTGCCAGCAGTGAAAGGTCTGATCAGCCCCAGCATTTT.

The chain uses TRBV4-2 and TRBJ1-2, with 7 nucleotides matching TRBD1. The CDR3 covers 15 residues. Germline CDR1 and CDR2: LGHNA and YNFKEQ. With 1 base clipped from V and 2 bases from J, the junction kept 4 bases outside the gene matches. As DNA, the CDR3 is TGTGCCAGCAGCCAAGTTACAGGGGCGAACTATGGCTACACCTTC. Translated: CASSQVTGANYGYTF.

This clonotype occurred many times. This chain connects TRBV3-1 to TRBJ2-2, with D uncertain. V dropped 1 base and J dropped 7 bases, with 4 bases sitting between them. The length of the CDR3 is 12 residues. The V gene's germline CDR1 is LGHDT and CDR2 YNNKEL (reference sequence). In DNA, the CDR3 is TGTGCCAGCAGCCAAGTCGACGGGGAGCTGTTTTTT. Translation gives CASSQVDGELFF. Together with reference TRBV3-1 and TRBJ2-2, the CDR3 gives the full variable domain: DTAVSQTPKYLVTQMGNDKSIKCEQNLGHDTMYWYKQDSKKFLKIMFSYNNKELIINETVPNRFSPKSPDKAHLNLHINSLELGDSAVYFCASSQVDGELFFGEGSRLTVL.

This clonotype was seen at least ten times. This chain uses TRBV5-1 with TRBJ2-7, with 13 bases aligning to TRBD2. The CDR3 length is 14 residues. Trimming took 4 bases from V and 5 from J; bases not matched to a gene: 3. The germline gives CDR1 SGHRS, CDR2 YFSETQ. CDR3 sequence reads: CASSQGLAGDEQYF. The CDR3 DNA follows: TGCGCCAGCAGCCAAGGACTAGCGGGGGACGAGCAGTACTTC.